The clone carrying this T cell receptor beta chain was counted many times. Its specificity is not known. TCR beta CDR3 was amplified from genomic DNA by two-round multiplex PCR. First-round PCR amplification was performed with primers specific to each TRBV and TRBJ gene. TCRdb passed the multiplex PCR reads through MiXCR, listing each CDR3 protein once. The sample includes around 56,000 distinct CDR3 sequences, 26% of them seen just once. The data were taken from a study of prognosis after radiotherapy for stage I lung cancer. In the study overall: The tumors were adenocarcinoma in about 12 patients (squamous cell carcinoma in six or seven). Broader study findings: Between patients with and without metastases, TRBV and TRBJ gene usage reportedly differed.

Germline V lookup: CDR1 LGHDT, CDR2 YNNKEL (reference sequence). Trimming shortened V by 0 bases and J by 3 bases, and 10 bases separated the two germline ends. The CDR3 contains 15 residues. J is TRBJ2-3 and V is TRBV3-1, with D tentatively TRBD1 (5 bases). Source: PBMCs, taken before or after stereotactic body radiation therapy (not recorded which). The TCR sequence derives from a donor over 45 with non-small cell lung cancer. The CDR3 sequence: CASSQEAGYTDTQYF. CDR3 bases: TGTGCCAGCAGCCAAGAGGCAGGGTATACAGATACGCAGTATTTT.